Following are 10 T cell receptor beta chains from one sample sequenced in a study of T cell repertoires in cytomegalovirus infection. TCRdb processed the reads anew with MiXCR; each CDR3 protein has one entry. The profile covers about 900,000 distinct CDR3 sequences, with approximately 32% appearing a single time and roughly 13% taken by the ten largest. No cognate antigen is known for these TCRs. The starting material was cultured CD8+ T cells from PBMCs, obtained from culture after CMV antigen stimulation. These receptor sequences come from a human donor in good health (CMV status not recorded). Some clones in this sample may be carry-over from other donors' samples.

This clonotype has at least ten counts. V usage is TRBV25-1 and J usage is TRBJ1-2; D unresolved. Germline V gene sequence: CDR1 MGHDK, CDR2 SYGVNS. The CDR3 has 10 amino acids. V lost 3 bases and J lost 6, with 2 bases in between. CDR3 region: CASSEDGYTF. CDR3 nucleotides: TGTGCCAGCAGTGAGGATGGCTACACCTTC.

The rearrangement uses TRBV7-8 and TRBJ2-7, with 10 bases matching TRBD1. Germline CDR1 and CDR2: SGHVS and FQNEAQ. The V segment lost 5 bases and the J segment 12 bases; nucleotides outside the gene matches: 7. This CDR3 has 12 amino acids. CDR3 coding DNA: TGTGCCAGCAGCCATCCGGGACAGGGGTCGTACGTC. As protein: CASSHPGQGSYV.

The rearrangement links TRBV11-2 to TRBJ2-7; perhaps TRBD2 as D (6 bases). Between the trimmed V and J ends, which lost 0 bases and 2 bases, there was a span of 11 bases. This CDR3 region has 15 residues. Looked up from germline, CDR1 is SGHAT and CDR2 is FQNNGV. In DNA form, the CDR3 reads TGTGCCAGCAGCTTAGATGGCGCGGGGACCTACGAGCAGTACTTC. Encoded protein: CASSLDGAGTYEQYF.

The chain combines TRBV6-2 or TRBV6-3 with TRBJ1-2; TRBD1 matches 8 bases. The V and J ends lost 2 bases and 5 bases, in that order; junction bases with no gene match: 7. CDR1 and CDR2 (germline): MNHEY, SVGEGT. The CDR3 consists of 15 residues. In nucleotides, the CDR3 is TGTGCCAGCAGTTACCGCCGACAGGGGAGTTATGGCTACACCTTC. Translating gives CASSYRRQGSYGYTF.

The chain is built from TRBV7-6 and TRBJ1-1; a possible D gene is TRBD1 (6 bases). The ends were cut back, 3 bases at V and 8 bases at J, with 10 bases in the middle. In germline, CDR1 is SGHVS, CDR2 FNYEAQ. The CDR3 runs 12 residues. The CDR3 spells CASSLGTFEAFF. The CDR3 coding sequence is TGTGCCAGCAGCTTGGGGACATTCGAAGCTTTCTTT.

This clonotype was recorded a few times. The chain has TRBV7-2 and TRBJ2-5, with 10 bases lining up with TRBD2. V was pared by 4 bases and J by 2 bases, with 7 bases of the junction left unmatched. The CDR3 extends over 16 amino acids. In germline, CDR1 is SGHTA, CDR2 FQGNSA. CDR3 protein: CASSSLLAGPQETQYF. The DNA for the CDR3 is TGTGCCAGCAGCTCTCTACTAGCGGGGCCGCAAGAGACCCAGTACTTC. Looking up the rest from reference TRBV7-2 and TRBJ2-5 gives the full variable domain: GAGVSQSPSNKVTEKGKDVELRCDPISGHTALYWYRQSLGQGLEFLIYFQGNSAPDKSGLPSDRFSAERTGGSVSTLTIQRTQQEDSAVYLCASSSLLAGPQETQYFGPGTRLLVL.

The J gene is TRBJ1-1, the V gene TRBV10-2; D is unresolved. Trimming cost V 3 bases and J 0 bases, with 11 bases left between them. Looked up from germline, CDR1 is WSHSY and CDR2 is SAAADI. The length of the CDR3 is 15 residues. The CDR3 DNA follows: TGCGCCAGCAGTGAACGCAGTGAGATGAACACTGAAGCTTTCTTT. Amino acids: CASSERSEMNTEAFF.

This clonotype occurred once. V usage is TRBV6-2 or TRBV6-3 and J usage is TRBJ2-1; 9 bases are shared with TRBD1. The CDR3 totals 14 residues. The J segment lost 5 bases and the V segment lost 8 bases, leaving 7 bases of the junction unmatched. The germline CDR1 and CDR2 sequences are MNHEY and SVGEGT. CDR3 coding DNA: TGTGCCAGCGGAAAGGACAGGGGACACAATGAGCAGTTCTTC. It translates to CASGKDRGHNEQFF.

V and J are TRBV20-1 and TRBJ1-5; no firm D call. The CDR3 extends over 12 amino acids. CDR1 and CDR2 from the germline V gene are DFQATT and SNEGSKA (reference sequence). V was pared by 1 base and J by 6 bases, with 7 bases between. DNA of the CDR3: TGCAGTGCTAGAGCGGGAGGTCAGCCCCAGCATTTT. Translated: CSARAGGQPQHF.

The table lists this clonotype with a few counts. The chain links TRBV12-3 or TRBV12-4 to TRBJ1-1; D gene ambiguous. Trimming took 3 bases from V and 1 from J, leaving 21 bases between them. This CDR3 has 18 residues. The CDR3 coding sequence is TGTGCCAGCAGTTTTTGGATTGGGCGGGGAATGAGGAACACTGAAGCTTTCTTT. It yields the protein CASSFWIGRGMRNTEAFF.